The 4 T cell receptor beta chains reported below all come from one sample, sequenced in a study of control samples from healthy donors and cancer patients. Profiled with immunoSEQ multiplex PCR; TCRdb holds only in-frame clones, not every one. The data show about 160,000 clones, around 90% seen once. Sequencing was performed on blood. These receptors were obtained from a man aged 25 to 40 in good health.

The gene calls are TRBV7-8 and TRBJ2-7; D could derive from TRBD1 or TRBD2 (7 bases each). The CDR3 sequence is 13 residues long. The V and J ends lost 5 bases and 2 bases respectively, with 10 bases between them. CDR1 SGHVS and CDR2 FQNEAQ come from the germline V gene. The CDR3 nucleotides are TGTGCCAGCAGCCCAGGGGGGGCCTACGAGCAGTACTTC. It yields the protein CASSPGGAYEQYF.

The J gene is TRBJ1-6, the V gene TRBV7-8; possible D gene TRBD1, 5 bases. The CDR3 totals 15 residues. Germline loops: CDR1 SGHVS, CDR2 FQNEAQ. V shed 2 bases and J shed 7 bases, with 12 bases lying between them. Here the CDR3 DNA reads TGTGCCAGCAGCTTAAGGGGCACACAGAATTCACCCCTCCACTTT. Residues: CASSLRGTQNSPLHF.

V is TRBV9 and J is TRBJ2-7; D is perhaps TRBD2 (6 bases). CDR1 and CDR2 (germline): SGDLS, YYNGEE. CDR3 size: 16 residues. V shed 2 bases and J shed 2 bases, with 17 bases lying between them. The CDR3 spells CASSVGLTSQTYEQYF. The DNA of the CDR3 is TGTGCCAGCAGCGTCGGACTTACTAGCCAGACCTACGAGCAGTACTTC. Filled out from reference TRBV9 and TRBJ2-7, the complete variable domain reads DSGVTQTPKHLITATGQRVTLRCSPRSGDLSVYWYQQSLDQGLQFLIQYYNGEERAKGNILERFSAQQFPDLHSELNLSSLELGDSALYFCASSVGLTSQTYEQYFGPGTRLTVT.

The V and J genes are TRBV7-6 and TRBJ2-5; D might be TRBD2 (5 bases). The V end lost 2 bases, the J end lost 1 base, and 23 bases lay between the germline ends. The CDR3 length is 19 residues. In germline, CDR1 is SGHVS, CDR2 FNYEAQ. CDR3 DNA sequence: TGTGCCAGCAGCTTATTCCGGACTCCGCGGACCAAGCGCCAAGAGACCCAGTACTTC. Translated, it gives CASSLFRTPRTKRQETQYF.